These 20 T cell receptor beta chains were all obtained from the same sample, sequenced in a study of blood T cell repertoires in COVID-19. Only in-frame clones appear in the TCRdb table, and some are missing; sequencing was by immunoSEQ multiplex PCR. The data contain 250,000 to 350,000 clones, roughly 83% of them seen just once; the ten biggest clones take up almost 1.5%. The sample consisted of peripheral blood. The receptors originated from a human donor with COVID-19, enrolled during active disease. The donor label of this sample is uncertain.

V is TRBV14 and J is TRBJ1-1; D perhaps matches TRBD1 (5 bases). Trimming shortened V by 0 bases and J by 4 bases, and 9 bases separated the two germline ends. The CDR3 loop spans 14 amino acids. Germline assignment: CDR1 SGHDN and CDR2 FVKESK. CDR3 nucleotide sequence: TGTGCCAGCAGCCAAGAACTGGGGGGCACTGAAGCTTTCTTT. Its protein is CASSQELGGTEAFF.

CDR3 protein: CASSEIFGGTEGNTIYF. In DNA, the CDR3 is TGTGCCAGCAGCGAAATTTTTGGCGGGACAGAGGGAAACACCATATATTTT. The chain links TRBV7-9 to TRBJ1-3; TRBD1 matches 7 bases. CDR3 length equals 17 residues. Germline CDR1 SEHNR, CDR2 FQNEAQ (reference sequence). V lost 5 bases to trimming and J lost 4 bases; unmatched junction nucleotides: 14. Filled out from reference TRBV7-9 and TRBJ1-3, the complete variable domain reads DTGVSQNPRHKITKRGQNVTFRCDPISEHNRLYWYRQTLGQGPEFLTYFQNEAQLEKSRLLSDRFSAERPKGSFSTLEIQRTEQGDSAMYLCASSEIFGGTEGNTIYFGEGSWLTVV.

V and J are TRBV19 and TRBJ2-1, with D uncertain. Germline V gene sequence: CDR1 LNHDA, CDR2 SQIVND (reference sequence). The CDR3 sequence is 13 residues long. V lost 6 bases and J lost 6, with 12 bases in between. CDR3 coding DNA: TGTGCCAGTAGCCTTAAGCGAAGCAATGAGCAGTTCTTC. The encoded protein is CASSLKRSNEQFF.

This chain connects TRBV7-3 to TRBJ2-2; tentatively, D is TRBD1 (5 bases). CDR1 is SGHTA and CDR2 is FQGTGA in the germline V gene. V was shortened by 3 bases and J by 4 bases, with 6 bases between the two germline ends. This CDR3 region has 13 residues. CDR3 in amino acids: CASSLTVTGELFF. The CDR3, as DNA: TGTGCCAGCAGCTTGACAGTCACCGGGGAGCTGTTTTTT.

The chain employs TRBV5-8 and TRBJ1-1; D gene ambiguous. The length of the CDR3 is 15 residues. The germline V and J ends were trimmed by 1 base and 11 bases, with 21 bases remaining between them. CDR1 is SGHTS, CDR2 YDEGEE, per germline. The CDR3 DNA sequence: TGTGCCAGCAGCTTGATCAGCGTTGGAACTCGTAGGGCTTTCTTT. As protein: CASSLISVGTRRAFF.

The rearrangement joins TRBV28 to TRBJ1-5, with D perhaps TRBD1 (6 bases). The CDR3 spans 14 residues. Germline values: CDR1 MDHEN, CDR2 SYDVKM. Trimming shortened V by 5 bases and J by 4 bases, and 12 bases separated the two germline ends. CDR3 amino acids: CASSSGGLNQPQHF. In nucleotides, the CDR3 is TGTGCCAGCAGTAGCGGGGGCCTAAATCAGCCCCAGCATTTT. Full variable domain (outside the CDR3, taken from reference TRBV28 and TRBJ1-5): DVKVTQSSRYLVKRTGEKVFLECVQDMDHENMFWYRQDPGLGLRLIYFSYDVKMKEKGDIPEGYSVSREKKERFSLILESASTNQTSMYLCASSSGGLNQPQHFGDGTRLSIL.

The sample holds a few counts of this clone. The rearrangement links TRBV7-9 to TRBJ2-1; 14 bases match TRBD2. Trimming took 3 bases from V and 6 from J; bases not matched to a gene: 7. CDR1 and CDR2 (germline): SEHNR, FQNEAQ (reference sequence). This CDR3 is built from 17 residues. The CDR3 loop is CASSFTGGTSGSNEQFF. In DNA form, the CDR3 reads TGTGCCAGCAGCTTTACTGGAGGGACTAGCGGGAGCAATGAGCAGTTCTTC. The full variable domain, with the rest looked up from reference TRBV7-9 and TRBJ2-1, is DTGVSQNPRHKITKRGQNVTFRCDPISEHNRLYWYRQTLGQGPEFLTYFQNEAQLEKSRLLSDRFSAERPKGSFSTLEIQRTEQGDSAMYLCASSFTGGTSGSNEQFFGPGTRLTVL.

This sequence joins TRBV6-2 or TRBV6-3 and TRBJ2-2; 7 positions agree with TRBD2. Germline loops: CDR1 MNHEY, CDR2 SVGEGT. This CDR3 is built from 15 residues. The ends lost 1 base at V and 5 bases at J; junction bases unmatched: 4. This chain's CDR3 is CASSYLGLQTGELFF. For the CDR3, the DNA is TGTGCCAGCAGTTACTTGGGACTACAAACCGGGGAGCTGTTTTTT.

The rearrangement uses TRBV7-3 and TRBJ2-2; D gene uncertain. The CDR3 runs 16 residues. The germline CDR1 and CDR2 sequences are SGHTA and FQGTGA. Trimming stripped 5 bases from V and 4 bases from J, with 17 bases between. In DNA, the CDR3 is TGTGCCAGCAGCCTCCTCATGGGTTCGGGCACCGGGGAGCTGTTTTTT. Amino acid sequence: CASSLLMGSGTGELFF. Together with reference TRBV7-3 and TRBJ2-2, the CDR3 gives the full variable domain: GAGVSQTPSNKVTEKGKYVELRCDPISGHTALYWYRQSLGQGPEFLIYFQGTGAADDSGLPNDRFFAVRPEGSVSTLKIQRTERGDSAVYLCASSLLMGSGTGELFFGEGSRLTVL.

The chain employs TRBV7-8 and TRBJ1-5; 8 nucleotides line up with TRBD1. From germline, CDR1 is SGHVS and CDR2 FQNEAQ. Trimming took 0 bases from V and 5 from J; bases not matched to a gene: 6. The CDR3 is 16 amino acids. The CDR3 nucleotides are TGTGCCAGCAGCTTAGCGCTCGGGACAGGAGATCAGCCCCAGCATTTT. Translating it yields CASSLALGTGDQPQHF. Full variable domain (remainder filled in from reference TRBV7-8 and TRBJ1-5): GAGVSQSPRYKVAKRGQDVALRCDPISGHVSLFWYQQALGQGPEFLTYFQNEAQLDKSGLPSDRFFAERPEGSVSTLKIQRTQQEDSAVYLCASSLALGTGDQPQHFGDGTRLSIL.

A note on this clone: This sample also contains other DNA sequences that code for the same CDR3. V is TRBV5-4 and J is TRBJ1-4; 8 bases map to TRBD1. V lost 5 bases and J lost 1; bases outside the gene matches: 4. Germline V CDR1 and CDR2: SGHNT, YYREEE (reference sequence). The CDR3 sequence is 15 residues long. CDR3 in amino acids: CASSPTGGTNEKLFF. The CDR3 DNA is TGTGCCAGCAGTCCCACAGGGGGAACTAATGAAAAACTGTTTTTT.

This chain uses TRBV21-1 with TRBJ1-5; the listed D gene, TRBD1, was not tested against the DNA. TRBV21-1 is given as a pseudogene. The CDR3 runs 18 residues. CDR3 sequence: CASSPKTGTGRSNQPQHF. Written as DNA, the CDR3 is TGTGCCAGCAGTCCAAAGACGGGCACAGGGCGTTCCAATCAGCCCCAGCATTTT.

This clone came up once. The chain combines TRBV9 with TRBJ2-6, with TRBD1 matching 9 bases. This CDR3 comprises 15 residues. The germline V gene encodes CDR1 SGDLS and CDR2 YYNGEE. V shed 3 bases and J 6 bases; nucleotides not matched to a gene: 4. CDR3 nucleotides: TGTGCCAGCAGCGATACAGGGGGCGAGGCCAACGTCCTGACTTTC. Its translation: CASSDTGGEANVLTF.

Worth noting for this clone: A junction end diverges from the germline sequence, so it may reflect a read error. The chain couples TRBV29-1 to TRBJ1-1, with a weak D call TRBD1 (6 bases). CDR3 size: 13 residues. CDR1 and CDR2 from the germline V gene are SQVTM and ANQGSEA. The CDR3 region has the DNA TGCAGCGCTGAACAGGGTACGAACACTGAAGCTTTCTTT. Translated: CSAEQGTNTEAFF.

This rearrangement joins TRBV28 to TRBJ1-4; D is unclear. CDR1 is MDHEN, CDR2 SYDVKM, per germline. Trimming took off 4 bases at V and 8 bases at J, with 14 bases between the two ends. The CDR3 totals 14 residues. CDR3 protein: CASSSTLGGEKLFF. DNA for the CDR3: TGTGCCAGCAGTTCCACCCTGGGAGGGGAAAAACTGTTTTTT.

The genes are TRBV27 and TRBJ2-1; 8 nucleotides match TRBD2. The junction had 5 bases not matched to a gene; V was cut back by 4 bases and J by 0 bases. Germline V lookup: CDR1 MNHEY, CDR2 SMNVEV (reference sequence). CDR3 length: 16 amino acids. The CDR3 coding sequence is TGTGCCAGCAGTTGGAGCGGGGGCCCCTCCTACAATGAGCAGTTCTTC. Its protein is CASSWSGGPSYNEQFF.

The chain combines TRBV6-2 or TRBV6-3 with TRBJ2-5; weak D call: TRBD2 (7 bases). Per germline, CDR1 MNHEY and CDR2 SVGEGT. Trimming shortened V by 5 bases and J by 4 bases, and 14 bases separated the two germline ends. CDR3 length: 14 residues. In DNA, the CDR3 is TGTGCCAGCAGTAACGAGGGGGGGATAGAGACCCAGTACTTC. This translates into CASSNEGGIETQYF.

This chain joins TRBV19 and TRBJ1-5; unclear D gene. In germline, CDR1 is LNHDA, CDR2 SQIVND (reference sequence). The CDR3 totals 15 residues. V lost 7 bases, J lost 1 base, and 14 bases lay in between. For the CDR3, the DNA is TGTGCCAGTATTCAGTGGTTCGAAAGCAATCAGCCCCAGCATTTT. It yields the protein CASIQWFESNQPQHF.

The V and J genes are TRBV28 and TRBJ2-1, with 11 bases that match TRBD2. V was pared by 10 bases and J by 4 bases, with 6 bases of the junction left unmatched. This CDR3 is built from 14 residues. Germline CDR1 is MDHEN and CDR2 is SYDVKM. This chain's CDR3 is CATYLAGGYNEQFF. In nucleotides, the CDR3 is TGTGCCACCTACCTAGCGGGAGGTTACAATGAGCAGTTCTTC.

The chain employs TRBV7-8 and TRBJ2-1; TRBD1 matches at 10 bases. Germline V gene sequence: CDR1 SGHVS, CDR2 FQNEAQ. The CDR3 is 16 amino acids. Trimming cost V 2 bases and J 5 bases; bases outside gene matches: 6. CDR3 amino acids: CASSLRFGQGDNEQFF. In DNA form, the CDR3 reads TGTGCCAGCAGCTTAAGGTTTGGACAGGGGGACAATGAGCAGTTCTTC.